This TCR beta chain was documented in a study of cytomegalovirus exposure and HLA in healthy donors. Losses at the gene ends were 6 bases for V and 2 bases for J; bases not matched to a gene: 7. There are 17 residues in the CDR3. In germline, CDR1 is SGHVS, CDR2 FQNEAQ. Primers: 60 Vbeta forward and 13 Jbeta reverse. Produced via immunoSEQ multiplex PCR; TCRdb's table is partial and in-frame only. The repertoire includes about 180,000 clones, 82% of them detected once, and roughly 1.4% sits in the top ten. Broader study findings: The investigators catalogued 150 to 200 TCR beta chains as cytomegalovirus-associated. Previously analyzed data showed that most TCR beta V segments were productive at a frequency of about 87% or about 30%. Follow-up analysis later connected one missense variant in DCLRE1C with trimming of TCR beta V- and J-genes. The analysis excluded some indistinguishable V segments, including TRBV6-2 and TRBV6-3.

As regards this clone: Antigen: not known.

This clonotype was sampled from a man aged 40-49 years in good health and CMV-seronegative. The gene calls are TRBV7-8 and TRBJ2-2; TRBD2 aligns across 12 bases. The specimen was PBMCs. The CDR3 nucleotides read TGTGCCAGCAGTTACGGACTAGCGGGACTCAACACCGGGGAGCTGTTTTTT. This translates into CASSYGLAGLNTGELFF.